Here is one TCR beta chain with its context. Data came from immunoSEQ multiplex PCR; TCRdb stores just in-frame clones and leaves some out. The sample includes approximately 270,000 clones, approximately 83% of them seen just once. This sample was taken from a study of blood T cell repertoires in COVID-19. Study-wide context: The United States, Italy and Spain provided the acute and convalescent COVID-19 samples. The cDNA or gDNA used as material had been derived from T cells, B-cell-depleted T cells, or PBMCs.

Germline V gives CDR1 MDHEN, CDR2 SYDVKM. The CDR3 runs 16 residues. V shed 3 bases, J shed 1 base, and the junction held 6 bases outside the gene matches. The rearrangement uses TRBV28 and TRBJ1-5; 7 bases align to TRBD1. This receptor was identified in a man older than 75 with acute or convalescent COVID-19. The specimen was peripheral blood. The CDR3 is CASSFLRDSSNQPQHF. The CDR3 nucleotides are TGTGCCAGCAGTTTTCTCCGGGACAGCAGCAATCAGCCCCAGCATTTT. Using reference TRBV28 and TRBJ1-5 for the parts outside the CDR3, the full variable domain is DVKVTQSSRYLVKRTGEKVFLECVQDMDHENMFWYRQDPGLGLRLIYFSYDVKMKEKGDIPEGYSVSREKKERFSLILESASTNQTSMYLCASSFLRDSSNQPQHFGDGTRLSIL.